This T cell receptor beta chain was captured in a study of CXCR3-negative and CXCR3-positive naive CD8 T cells. Study results and limitations: Memory CD8+ T cell repertoires were far less diverse than both naive subsets. Most assays used freshly isolated PBMCs, as cryopreservation partially reduced CXCR3. Hydrophobicity was higher for TRB CDR3s found in CXCR3-positive naive cells than in CXCR3-negative naive cells. Naive subsets did not differ in surface CD5, and TRB CDR3 properties served to infer TCR strength.

UMI labels and 5' RACE were used to prepare the TRB cDNA libraries. TCRdb reanalyzed the 5' RACE reads and collapses them to one entry per CDR3 protein, without DNA. Across some 140,000 distinct CDR3 sequences, the top ten clones capture 0.45% to 0.6% of the sample. Per germline, CDR1 SQVTM and CDR2 ANQGSEA. This CDR3 spans 13 amino acids. On this clonotype: Its antigen remains unidentified.

The clonotype comes from a human donor in good health. Some clones in this sample may be carry-over from other donors' samples. The chain has TRBV29-1 and TRBJ2-7. Sample: naive CXCR3+ CD8+ T cells from blood. Subset defined: CD45RO-CCR7+CD27+CD95- naive CD8+ T cells expressing CXCR3 (TNR3+). CDR3 sequence reads: CSVEVDSSYEQYF.